These 19 T cell receptor beta chains came from one sample sequenced in a study of cytomegalovirus exposure and HLA in healthy donors (dated by TCRdb to between 2016 and 2019). Library preparation used the immunoSEQ multiplex PCR assay. For the multiplex PCR, a mixture combining 60 forward primers for TCR Vbeta segments and 13 reverse primers for TCR Jbeta segments was used. TCRdb's version of the immuneACCESS table is confined to in-frame rearrangements and falls short of the full clone set. An unresolved V gene accounts for under half of the shortfall where checked; the remainder is of unknown origin. The sample table holds about 68,000 clones, of which approximately 80% were seen once. 6.5% to 8% of the sample belongs to the ten largest clones. The sequencing sample was made of PBMCs. The receptors derive from a human donor in good health.

The rearrangement joins TRBV14 to TRBJ2-1, with 7 nucleotides matching TRBD1. Germline trimming cut 8 bases from V and 6 bases from J; bases unmatched to any gene: 10. Germline V CDR1 and CDR2: SGHDN, FVKESK. The CDR3 runs 14 residues. CDR3 DNA: TGTGCCAGCCGGGCGAGGGCAGGGGGCAATGAGCAGTTCTTC. Translated: CASRARAGGNEQFF. The whole variable domain, filled in from reference TRBV14 and TRBJ2-1, reads EAGVTQFPSHSVIEKGQTVTLRCDPISGHDNLYWYRRVMGKEIKFLLHFVKESKQDESGMPNNRFLAERTGGTYSTLKVQPAELEDSGVYFCASRARAGGNEQFFGPGTRLTVL.

CDR3 in DNA: TGTGCCAGCAGCACGTTTAGGACTCAATCCTACAATGAGCAGTTCTTC. Its translation is CASSTFRTQSYNEQFF. The V call is TRBV5-4, the J call TRBJ2-1; TRBD2 is a possible D gene (5 bases). The CDR3 consists of 16 residues. V was shortened by 4 bases and J by 1 base, with 15 bases between the two germline ends. Germline CDR1 reads SGHNT; CDR2 reads YYREEE (reference sequence).

The V and J genes are TRBV5-4 and TRBJ1-2; D remains ambiguous. The CDR3 totals 14 residues. In germline, CDR1 is SGHNT, CDR2 YYREEE (reference sequence). V was clipped by 7 bases and J by 4 bases, with 17 bases between them. CDR3 sequence (DNA): TGTGCCAGCGAAACCCGGGGTGTCGGCTATGGCTACACCTTC. Protein sequence: CASETRGVGYGYTF.

The rearrangement uses TRBV9 and TRBJ1-1; 9 nucleotides align to TRBD1. This CDR3 is built from 15 residues. Germline V lookup: CDR1 SGDLS, CDR2 YYNGEE. V trimming: 4 bases; J trimming: 3 bases; junction bases outside the gene matches: 7. The CDR3 here is CASSIGQGRDTEAFF. For the CDR3, the DNA is TGTGCCAGCAGCATCGGACAGGGGAGGGACACTGAAGCTTTCTTT.

This clone was recorded a few times. The chain is built from TRBV19 and TRBJ1-1; TRBD1 matches 9 bases. The CDR3 covers 15 residues. With V trimmed by 4 bases and J by 3 bases, 6 bases remained unmatched. Germline V lookup: CDR1 LNHDA, CDR2 SQIVND (reference sequence). The CDR3 reads CASSRDRVIYTEAFF. The CDR3 DNA is TGTGCCAGTAGTAGGGACAGGGTGATTTACACTGAAGCTTTCTTT.

This clone was detected only once. The CDR3 DNA reads TGTGCCAGCAGCTTGGGGGGGACAGTTAACGACTATGGCTACACCTTC. It specifies CASSLGGTVNDYGYTF. The V call is TRBV5-4, the J call TRBJ1-2; 7 bases fit TRBD1. The CDR3 sequence is 16 residues long. J was trimmed by 3 bases and V by 0 bases; bases with no gene match: 8. CDR1 SGHNT and CDR2 YYREEE come from the germline V gene (reference sequence).

The V gene is TRBV30, the J gene TRBJ1-1; D is perhaps TRBD1 (5 bases). This CDR3 has 11 amino acids. Germline CDR1 GTSNPN, CDR2 SVGIG (reference sequence). V lost 0 bases, J lost 6 bases, and 5 bases lay in between. The CDR3 region is CAWSVGAEAFF. The DNA for the CDR3 is TGTGCCTGGAGTGTAGGGGCTGAAGCTTTCTTT.

The rearrangement uses TRBV5-4 and TRBJ2-1; weak D call: TRBD1 (6 bases). The CDR3 contains 14 residues. Trimming cost V 0 bases and J 9 bases, with 13 bases left between them. Germline values: CDR1 SGHNT, CDR2 YYREEE (reference sequence). CDR3 sequence reads: CASSLDQGMGEQFF. CDR3 DNA sequence: TGTGCCAGCAGCTTGGACCAGGGGATGGGTGAGCAGTTCTTC.

The chain uses TRBV19 and TRBJ2-2; 7 bases are a match to TRBD1. The CDR3 runs 15 residues. J was trimmed by 4 bases and V by 6 bases; bases with no gene match: 8. Germline CDR1 reads LNHDA; CDR2 reads SQIVND (reference sequence). In DNA, the CDR3 is TGTGCCAGTAGCCCCACAGGGGTTGGCACCGGGGAGCTGTTTTTT. The encoded protein is CASSPTGVGTGELFF.

The J gene is TRBJ2-5, the V gene TRBV7-3; maybe TRBD2 (6 bases). The CDR3 runs to 15 residues. CDR1 is SGHTA and CDR2 is FQGTGA in the germline V gene. The ends were cut back, 5 bases at V and 4 bases at J, with 17 bases in the middle. The CDR3, as DNA: TGTGCCAGCAGCATAGGGCGGGGAGAGGGAGAGACCCAGTACTTC. As protein: CASSIGRGEGETQYF.

Only a few counts were recorded for this clone. This chain uses TRBV6-6 with TRBJ1-1; D is perhaps TRBD1 (5 bases). This CDR3 contains 13 residues. CDR1 is MNHNY, CDR2 SVGAGI, per germline (reference sequence). The CDR3: CSCGGSGRTEAFF. CDR3 sequence (DNA): TGTTCCTGTGGGGGATCAGGGAGGACTGAAGCTTTCTTT.

This chain links TRBV27 with TRBJ1-2, with D unclear. The V gene lost 6 bases and the J gene lost 2 bases, with 16 bases spanning the gap. The CDR3 is 15 residues long. Germline CDR1 MNHEY, CDR2 SMNVEV (reference sequence). In nucleotides, the CDR3 is TGTGCCAGCAGCGCGACAAAGAGCATGAACTATGGCTACACCTTC. Its protein is CASSATKSMNYGYTF.

The V gene is TRBV4-1, the J gene TRBJ1-2; D is perhaps TRBD1 (6 bases). V lost 0 bases, J lost 2 bases, and 10 bases lay in between. Germline loops: CDR1 MGHRA, CDR2 YSYEKL. CDR3 length equals 15 residues. The CDR3 is CASSQDRGSNYGYTF. CDR3 DNA: TGCGCCAGCAGCCAAGACAGGGGATCCAACTATGGCTACACCTTC.

The chain employs TRBV5-1 and TRBJ1-2; D gene ambiguous. The CDR3 has 13 amino acids. V dropped 7 bases and J dropped 4 bases, with 14 bases sitting between them. Germline CDR1 reads SGHRS; CDR2 reads YFSETQ. The CDR3 loop is CASSLQEIYGYTF. In DNA, the CDR3 is TGCGCCAGCTCCCTTCAGGAAATCTATGGCTACACCTTC.

J is TRBJ2-3 and V is TRBV29-1; TRBD2 matches 10 bases. CDR1 and CDR2 from the germline V gene are SQVTM and ANQGSEA. This CDR3 is built from 17 residues. Unmatched junction bases numbered 7, after V lost 1 base and J lost 0 bases. CDR3 in amino acids: CSVEGLAGARSTDTQYF. The CDR3 DNA sequence: TGCAGCGTTGAAGGGCTAGCGGGGGCACGAAGCACAGATACGCAGTATTTT.

This clone was seen a handful of times. The chain carries TRBV4-1 and TRBJ1-4; perhaps TRBD1 as D (6 bases). CDR1 and CDR2 from the germline V gene are MGHRA and YSYEKL. The CDR3 has 16 residues. V dropped 4 bases and J dropped 2 bases, with 14 bases sitting between them. CDR3 bases: TGCGCCAGCAGCCCAGGGGATCTTGGGACTAATGAAAAACTGTTTTTT. This translates into CASSPGDLGTNEKLFF.

Comment on this clone: A junction boundary mismatches the germline segment, possibly from a read error. V gene TRBV7-9 combines with J gene TRBJ1-1; tentatively, D is TRBD1 (5 bases). From germline, CDR1 is SEHNR and CDR2 FQNEAQ (reference sequence). The CDR3 is 12 residues long. The DNA for the CDR3 is TGTTCCAGCAGCTTATTCGACAGTGAAGCTTTCTTT. It translates to CSSSLFDSEAFF.

Details on this clone: The junction departs from the called germline gene at one end, perhaps through a read error. This rearrangement joins TRBV27 to TRBJ1-2; the D gene is possibly TRBD1 (6 bases). In germline, CDR1 is MNHEY, CDR2 SMNVEV (reference sequence). The CDR3 length is 13 residues. This CDR3 reads CASSSTGQYGYPF. CDR3 bases: TGTGCCAGCAGTTCTACGGGACAATATGGCTACCCCTTC.

This chain uses TRBV5-1 with TRBJ1-2, with 7 bases matching TRBD1. The J segment lost 5 bases and the V segment lost 4 bases, leaving 14 bases of the junction unmatched. The germline CDR1 and CDR2 sequences are SGHRS and YFSETQ. The CDR3 contains 16 residues. The CDR3 DNA reads TGCGCCAGCAGCAGGACAGGAGGTCCCGTCGGATATGGCTACACCTTC. Translated: CASSRTGGPVGYGYTF. The complete variable domain, with remaining parts taken from reference TRBV5-1 and TRBJ1-2, reads KAGVTQTPRYLIKTRGQQVTLSCSPISGHRSVSWYQQTPGQGLQFLFEYFSETQRNKGNFPGRFSGRQFSNSRSEMNVSTLELGDSALYLCASSRTGGPVGYGYTFGSGTRLTVV.